Listed here are 9 T cell receptor beta chains from one sample, sequenced in a study of T cell responses to AZD1222 COVID-19 vaccine. Some clones are missing from TCRdb's copy, which holds only in-frame ones; the method was immunoSEQ multiplex PCR. The profile shows 130,000 to 150,000 clones, 91% of them singletons. This specimen consisted of peripheral blood, obtained 28 days after the second AZD1222 dose. Receptors originate from an adult who received the AZD1222 COVID-19 vaccine.

CDR3 in amino acids: CASSIPGQGSYEQYF. The CDR3, as DNA: TGTGCCAGCAGTATTCCGGGACAGGGCTCCTACGAGCAGTACTTC. The genes are TRBV6-2 or TRBV6-3 and TRBJ2-7; TRBD1 matches at 9 bases. The ends lost 5 bases at V and 0 bases at J; junction bases unmatched: 5. Germline V gives CDR1 MNHEY, CDR2 SVGEGT. The CDR3 is 15 residues long.

The chain uses TRBV5-1 and TRBJ2-3; 14 bases line up with TRBD2. The germline V gene encodes CDR1 SGHRS and CDR2 YFSETQ. This CDR3 comprises 14 residues. Unmatched junction bases numbered 4, after V lost 4 bases and J lost 9 bases. CDR3 sequence: CASSGTSGSGTQYF. The CDR3 region has the DNA TGCGCCAGCAGCGGGACTAGCGGGAGTGGAACGCAGTATTTT.

The CDR3 here is CASSDGGGYQPQHF. CDR3 DNA: TGTGCCAGCAGTGATGGAGGTGGTTATCAGCCCCAGCATTTT. The chain is built from TRBV2 and TRBJ1-5; D gene uncertain. V was cut by 3 bases and J by 5 bases, with 11 bases left in between. Germline values: CDR1 SNHLY, CDR2 FYNNEI. This CDR3 spans 14 amino acids.

The chain employs TRBV6-4 and TRBJ2-1; maybe TRBD2 (5 bases). Deletions cut 5 bases from V and 5 bases from J, with 10 bases between. This CDR3 is 13 amino acids long. Germline CDR1 and CDR2: MRHNA and SNTAGT. In DNA form, the CDR3 reads TGTGCCAGCAGTAAAGCGGAAAACAATGAGCAGTTCTTC. It yields the protein CASSKAENNEQFF.

The chain uses TRBV5-1 and TRBJ2-3, with 14 bases identical to TRBD2. CDR1 and CDR2 (germline): SGHRS, YFSETQ. The V gene end was trimmed by 4 bases and the J gene end by 4 bases; junction bases not matched to a gene: 8. This CDR3 is built from 17 residues. In nucleotides, the CDR3 is TGCGCCAGCAGCGCGACTAGCGGGGGGGGCGGCTCAGATACGCAGTATTTT. Encoded protein: CASSATSGGGGSDTQYF.

The V call is TRBV20-1, the J call TRBJ1-4; D perhaps matches TRBD1 (5 bases). The germline V and J ends were trimmed by 3 bases and 8 bases, with 10 bases remaining between them. The CDR3 is 12 amino acids. CDR1 and CDR2 from the germline V gene are DFQATT and SNEGSKA (reference sequence). For the CDR3, the DNA is TGCAGTGCTAGTTCACAGGAAGAAAAACTGTTTTTT. This sequence encodes CSASSQEEKLFF.

The rearrangement joins TRBV5-1 to TRBJ1-2, with a weak D call TRBD1 (6 bases). V lost 5 bases, J lost 4 bases, and 18 bases lay in between. From germline, CDR1 is SGHRS and CDR2 YFSETQ. This CDR3 has 15 amino acids. The CDR3 protein is CASSYGGGSSYGYTF. Written as DNA, the CDR3 is TGCGCCAGCAGTTATGGCGGGGGCAGTAGCTATGGCTACACCTTC. The whole variable domain, remainder taken from reference TRBV5-1 and TRBJ1-2, is KAGVTQTPRYLIKTRGQQVTLSCSPISGHRSVSWYQQTPGQGLQFLFEYFSETQRNKGNFPGRFSGRQFSNSRSEMNVSTLELGDSALYLCASSYGGGSSYGYTFGSGTRLTVV.

This rearrangement joins TRBV11-2 to TRBJ1-2, with D tentatively TRBD1 (5 bases). This CDR3 contains 17 residues. Trimming shortened V by 4 bases and J by 2 bases, and 20 bases separated the two germline ends. Germline CDR1 reads SGHAT; CDR2 reads FQNNGV. CDR3 residues: CASSSPGAGSTNYGYTF. The CDR3 DNA reads TGTGCCAGCAGCTCCCCCGGGGCAGGTTCGACAAACTATGGCTACACCTTC.

This rearrangement joins TRBV15 to TRBJ1-6; D gene unclear. Germline V lookup: CDR1 LNHNV, CDR2 YYDKDF (reference sequence). V shed 0 bases and J shed 1 base, with 10 bases lying between them. The CDR3 totals 17 residues. The CDR3 sequence is CATSRDLASSYNSPLHF. The CDR3 region has the DNA TGTGCCACCAGCAGAGATCTTGCGAGTTCCTATAATTCACCCCTCCACTTT.